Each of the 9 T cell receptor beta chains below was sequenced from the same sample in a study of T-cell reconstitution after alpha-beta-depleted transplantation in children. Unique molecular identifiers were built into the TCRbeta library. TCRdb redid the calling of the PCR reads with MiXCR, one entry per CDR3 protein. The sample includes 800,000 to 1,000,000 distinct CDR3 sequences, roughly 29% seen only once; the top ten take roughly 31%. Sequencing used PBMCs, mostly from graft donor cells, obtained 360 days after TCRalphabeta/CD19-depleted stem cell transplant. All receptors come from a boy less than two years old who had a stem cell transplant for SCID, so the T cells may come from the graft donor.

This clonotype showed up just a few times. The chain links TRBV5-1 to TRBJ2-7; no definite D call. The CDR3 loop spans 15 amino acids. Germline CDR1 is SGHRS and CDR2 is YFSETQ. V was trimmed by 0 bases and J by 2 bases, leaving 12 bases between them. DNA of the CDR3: TGCGCCAGCAGCTTGGGAGGACCGACAACCTACGAGCAGTACTTC. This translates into CASSLGGPTTYEQYF.

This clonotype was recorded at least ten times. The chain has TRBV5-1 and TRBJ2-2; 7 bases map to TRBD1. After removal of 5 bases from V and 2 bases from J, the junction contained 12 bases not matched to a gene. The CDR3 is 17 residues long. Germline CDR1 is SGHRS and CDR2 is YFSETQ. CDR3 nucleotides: TGCGCCAGCAGTATACAGGGGTCACAAATAAACACCGGGGAGCTGTTTTTT. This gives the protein CASSIQGSQINTGELFF.

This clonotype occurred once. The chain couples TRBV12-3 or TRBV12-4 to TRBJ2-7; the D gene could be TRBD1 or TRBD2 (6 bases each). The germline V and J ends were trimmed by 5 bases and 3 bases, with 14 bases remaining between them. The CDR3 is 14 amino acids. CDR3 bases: TGTGCCAGCAGTAAGGGGGGAACGAGCTACGAGCAGTACTTC. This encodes CASSKGGTSYEQYF.

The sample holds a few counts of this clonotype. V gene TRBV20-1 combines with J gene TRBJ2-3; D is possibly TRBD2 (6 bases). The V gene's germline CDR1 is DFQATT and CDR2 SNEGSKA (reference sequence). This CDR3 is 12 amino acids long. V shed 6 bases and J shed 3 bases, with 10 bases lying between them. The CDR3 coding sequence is TGCAGTGCGGGGCTAGCGACAGATACGCAGTATTTT. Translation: CSAGLATDTQYF.

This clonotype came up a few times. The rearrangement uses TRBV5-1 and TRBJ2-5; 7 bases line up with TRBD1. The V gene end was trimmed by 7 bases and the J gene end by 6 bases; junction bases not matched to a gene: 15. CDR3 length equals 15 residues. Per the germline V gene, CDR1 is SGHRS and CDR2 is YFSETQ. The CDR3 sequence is CASGPTTGKVQTQYF. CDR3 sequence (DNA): TGCGCCAGCGGGCCGACGACAGGGAAGGTACAGACCCAGTACTTC.

Here the CDR3 reads CASKDRGWGMNTEAFF. Written as DNA, the CDR3 is TGTGCCAGCAAGGACAGGGGATGGGGTATGAACACTGAAGCTTTCTTT. The V call is TRBV12-3 or TRBV12-4, the J call TRBJ1-1, with TRBD1 identical over 9 bases. The V and J ends lost 7 bases and 0 bases, in that order; junction bases with no gene match: 9. The CDR3 is 16 residues long.

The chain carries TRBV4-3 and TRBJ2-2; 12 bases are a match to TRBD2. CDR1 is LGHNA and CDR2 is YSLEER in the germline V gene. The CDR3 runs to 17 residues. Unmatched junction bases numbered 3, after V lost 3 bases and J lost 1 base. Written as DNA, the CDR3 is TGCGCCAGCAGCCAGCTGACTAGCGGGGGGAACACCGGGGAGCTGTTTTTT. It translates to CASSQLTSGGNTGELFF.

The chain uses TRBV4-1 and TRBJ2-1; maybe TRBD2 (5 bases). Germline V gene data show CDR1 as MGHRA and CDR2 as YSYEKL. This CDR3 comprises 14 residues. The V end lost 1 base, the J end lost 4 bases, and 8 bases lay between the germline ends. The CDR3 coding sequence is TGCGCCAGCAGCCAAGGGACGGGGTACAATGAGCAGTTCTTC. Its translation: CASSQGTGYNEQFF.

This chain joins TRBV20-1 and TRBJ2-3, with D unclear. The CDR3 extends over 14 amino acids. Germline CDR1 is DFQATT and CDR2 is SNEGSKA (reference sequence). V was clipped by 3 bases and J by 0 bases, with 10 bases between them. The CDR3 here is CSASSSPSTDTQYF. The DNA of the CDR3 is TGCAGTGCTAGTTCCAGCCCTAGCACAGATACGCAGTATTTT.